These T cell receptor beta chains were read from a single sample in a study of T cell repertoires in cytomegalovirus infection. TCRdb re-called the reads with MiXCR, one entry per CDR3 protein. The sample has around 300,000 distinct CDR3 sequences; over 7.5% are singletons. The material sequenced was PBMCs. The origin of the receptors is a human donor in good health (CMV status not recorded). Some clones in this sample may be carry-over from other donors' samples. Each CDR3 is given without its conserved first and last residue. Fields, in order: J gene, V gene, CDR3 protein.

j_gene: TRBJ2-2
v_gene: TRBV27
CDR3aa: ASSSLGTDGRDTGELF

j_gene: TRBJ1-4
v_gene: TRBV6-1
CDR3aa: ASYQGAPEKLF

j_gene: TRBJ1-5
v_gene: TRBV12-3/TRBV12-4
CDR3aa: ASSDPYSNQPQH

j_gene: TRBJ2-1
v_gene: TRBV7-9
CDR3aa: ASSHTFGSYNEQF

j_gene: TRBJ1-1
v_gene: TRBV18
CDR3aa: ASSRSRDTEAF

j_gene: TRBJ2-1
v_gene: TRBV30
CDR3aa: AWSVGLATTNEQF

j_gene: TRBJ2-1
v_gene: TRBV7-9
CDR3aa: ASSHRGGANEQF

j_gene: TRBJ1-6
v_gene: TRBV7-9
CDR3aa: ASSFMGGNSPLH

j_gene: TRBJ2-1
v_gene: TRBV6-1
CDR3aa: ASTGLTSGIGSYNEQF

j_gene: TRBJ2-7
v_gene: TRBV11-2
CDR3aa: ASSSRHGTSVGTSGHQC

j_gene: TRBJ2-1
v_gene: TRBV7-3
CDR3aa: ASSHPRGRYNEQF

j_gene: TRBJ1-6
v_gene: TRBV28
CDR3aa: ASSASGTPNYNSPLH

j_gene: TRBJ2-1
v_gene: TRBV11-2
CDR3aa: ASVGLAGGPGQF

j_gene: TRBJ2-2
v_gene: TRBV4-1
CDR3aa: ASSQAGTSGRRRSTGELF

j_gene: TRBJ1-5
v_gene: TRBV28
CDR3aa: ASSLRILPRGQGDQPQH

j_gene: TRBJ2-3
v_gene: TRBV28
CDR3aa: ASSTETGGGTQY

j_gene: TRBJ1-2
v_gene: TRBV18
CDR3aa: ASSFDEWTSFNYGYT

j_gene: TRBJ1-5
v_gene: TRBV18
CDR3aa: ARVNQPQH

j_gene: TRBJ1-4
v_gene: TRBV10-2
CDR3aa: ASSGQGTNEKLF

j_gene: TRBJ1-6
v_gene: TRBV7-2
CDR3aa: ASKREGTGSSPLH

j_gene: TRBJ2-2
v_gene: TRBV7-2
CDR3aa: ASSTLFANTGELF

j_gene: TRBJ2-1
v_gene: TRBV7-2
CDR3aa: ASSRASGGSFEQF

j_gene: TRBJ1-1
v_gene: TRBV7-2
CDR3aa: ASSFGQPTEAF

j_gene: TRBJ2-4
v_gene: TRBV6-5
CDR3aa: ASSWGRWGKNIQY

j_gene: TRBJ1-1
v_gene: TRBV7-2
CDR3aa: ASSLMGNTEAF

j_gene: TRBJ1-2
v_gene: TRBV10-3
CDR3aa: AMRGGSTYGYT